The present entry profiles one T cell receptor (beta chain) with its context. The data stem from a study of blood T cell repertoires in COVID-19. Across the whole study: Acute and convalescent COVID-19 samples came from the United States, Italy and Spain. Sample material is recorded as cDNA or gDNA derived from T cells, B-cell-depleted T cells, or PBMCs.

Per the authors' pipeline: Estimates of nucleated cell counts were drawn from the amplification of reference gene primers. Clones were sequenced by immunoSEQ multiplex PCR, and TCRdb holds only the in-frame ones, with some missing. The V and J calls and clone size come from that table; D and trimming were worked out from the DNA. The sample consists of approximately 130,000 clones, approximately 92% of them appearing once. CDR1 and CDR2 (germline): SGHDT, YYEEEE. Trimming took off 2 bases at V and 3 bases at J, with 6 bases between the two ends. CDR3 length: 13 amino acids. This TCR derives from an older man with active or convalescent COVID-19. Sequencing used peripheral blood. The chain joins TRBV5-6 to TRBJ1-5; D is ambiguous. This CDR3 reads CASSFGPNQPQHF. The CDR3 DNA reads TGTGCCAGCAGCTTTGGCCCCAATCAGCCCCAGCATTTT.